What follows is one T cell receptor (beta chain) and its context. CDR3 length: 15 residues. Trimming removed 4 bases at V and 4 bases at J, with 15 bases between. The V gene's germline CDR1 is LNHDA and CDR2 SQIVND (reference sequence). The data are from a study of blood T cell repertoires in COVID-19. Study-wide context: Samples representing acute and convalescent COVID-19 were sourced from the United States, Italy and Spain. The cDNA or gDNA used as material had been derived from T cells, B-cell-depleted T cells, or PBMCs.

Only in-frame clones appear in the TCRdb table, and some are missing; sequencing was by immunoSEQ multiplex PCR. Counted here are about 320,000 clones, about nine tenths occurring once; the ten biggest clones make up 2% to 3%. Participants, roughly 18 to 89 years old, spanned under 30 US areas. V gene TRBV19 combines with J gene TRBJ2-3; D possibly corresponds to TRBD1 (5 bases). The clonotype comes from a man in his sixties who had recovered from COVID-19. The sequencing input was PBMCs or T cells enriched from blood (not recorded which). The CDR3: CASSTGFVSADTQYF. CDR3 sequence (DNA): TGTGCCAGTAGTACAGGGTTCGTTTCTGCAGATACGCAGTATTTT.